This T cell receptor (beta chain) emerged from a study of blood T cell repertoires in COVID-19. For the study at large: From the United States, Italy and Spain came samples of acute and convalescent COVID-19. Sources were T cells, B-cell-depleted T cells, or PBMCs; the material itself was cDNA or gDNA.

The CDR3 is made up of 15 amino acids. Trimming removed 5 bases from V and 8 bases from J; junction bases left unmatched: 10. Per the germline V gene, CDR1 is SGDLS and CDR2 is YYNGEE. Adults between about 18 and 95 years of age took part from fewer than 30 US areas. Participant-given clinical history determined each cohort assignment. The assay was immunoSEQ multiplex PCR, and TCRdb's table has in-frame clones only and misses some. The sample contains 150,000 to 200,000 clones, roughly four fifths of which appear only once. V gene TRBV9 combines with J gene TRBJ1-6; 7 bases map to TRBD1. Input material: PBMCs or T cells enriched from blood (not recorded which). The TCR sequence derives from a man aged 50 or older who had recovered from COVID-19. Here the CDR3 DNA reads TGTGCCAGCAGGTCCGAGACAGGGCCCCATTCACCCCTCCACTTT. Translated: CASRSETGPHSPLHF.